Shown below are 14 T cell receptor beta chains from a single sample sequenced in a study of blood T cells in healthy people across ages. A second PCR of about 6 to 12 cycles used a sample-barcoded 5' primer and a J-beta primer mix. MiXCR, run by TCRdb on the 5' RACE reads, gives a single entry per CDR3 protein. The data show about 1.4 million distinct CDR3 sequences, 55% to 75% seen once. Sequencing used blood. These receptor sequences come from a man younger than 35 in good health.

The chain links TRBV9 to TRBJ2-1; D unclear. The V end lost 3 bases, the J end lost 8 bases, and 15 bases lay between the germline ends. The germline CDR1 and CDR2 sequences are SGDLS and YYNGEE. The CDR3 runs 14 residues. The CDR3 sequence is CASSATLTGHEQFF. CDR3 nucleotides: TGTGCCAGCAGCGCGACTCTAACCGGCCATGAGCAGTTCTTC.

This clonotype turned up a few times. The chain couples TRBV28 to TRBJ2-3; 11 bases are shared with TRBD2. Germline V gene lookup returns CDR1 MDHEN and CDR2 SYDVKM. V lost 3 bases and J lost 3; bases outside the gene matches: 5. This CDR3 contains 16 residues. The CDR3 loop reads CASSFILAGGTDTQYF. DNA of the CDR3: TGTGCCAGCAGTTTTATCCTAGCGGGGGGAACAGATACGCAGTATTTT.

The gene calls are TRBV20-1 and TRBJ2-7, with 10 nucleotides matching TRBD1. V dropped 5 bases and J dropped 2; count of bases not matched to a gene: 9. CDR1 is DFQATT and CDR2 is SNEGSKA in the germline V gene (reference sequence). This CDR3 has 15 amino acids. CDR3 in DNA: TGCAGTGCTCCCGTGACAGGGGGCTCCCCCTACGAGCAGTACTTC. Translated: CSAPVTGGSPYEQYF.

The chain couples TRBV2 to TRBJ2-7, with D unclear. Germline CDR1 reads SNHLY; CDR2 reads FYNNEI. The CDR3 spans 13 residues. Trimming left V 1 base short and J 4 bases short, with 8 bases between. Here the CDR3 DNA reads TGTGCCAGCAGTGAAGTCTACTCTTACGAGCAGTACTTC. Its protein is CASSEVYSYEQYF.

The chain is built from TRBV7-9 and TRBJ2-7; maybe TRBD1 (6 bases). This CDR3 is 14 amino acids long. Germline CDR1 and CDR2: SEHNR and FQNEAQ (reference sequence). Trimming pared 5 bases from V and 2 bases from J, leaving 13 bases between. For the CDR3, the DNA is TGTGCCAGCAGCCCCAGGACAGCAGCCTACGAGCAGTACTTC. This translates into CASSPRTAAYEQYF.

The chain carries TRBV6-2 or TRBV6-3 and TRBJ1-5, with TRBD1 matching 7 bases. Trimming took 7 bases from V and 6 from J; bases not matched to a gene: 9. The length of the CDR3 is 14 residues. Germline V gives CDR1 MNHEY, CDR2 SVGEGT. The chain's CDR3 is CASTRTGRGQPQHF. CDR3 sequence (DNA): TGTGCCAGCACGAGGACAGGTCGTGGTCAGCCCCAGCATTTT.

This sequence joins TRBV10-1 and TRBJ2-3; 10 bases match TRBD2. CDR1 is WNHNN and CDR2 is SYGVQD in the germline V gene (reference sequence). There are 20 residues in the CDR3. The V and J ends lost 3 bases and 4 bases, in that order; junction bases with no gene match: 19. The CDR3 reads CASSDGWLAGDMGVADTQYF. CDR3 sequence (DNA): TGCGCCAGCAGTGATGGTTGGCTAGCGGGAGATATGGGTGTAGCAGATACGCAGTATTTT.

The rearrangement links TRBV2 to TRBJ2-5; TRBD1 might be the D (8 bases). V was clipped by 9 bases and J by 3 bases, with 14 bases between them. Germline V gene data show CDR1 as SNHLY and CDR2 as FYNNEI. The CDR3 is made up of 13 amino acids. DNA of the CDR3: TGTGCCAGAGGGGAGGGACAGGAAGAGACCCAGTACTTC. Translation gives CARGEGQEETQYF.

This chain joins TRBV29-1 and TRBJ2-7; D unresolved. The CDR3 sequence is 12 residues long. In germline, CDR1 is SQVTM, CDR2 ANQGSEA. With 7 bases removed from V and 3 bases from J, the gap between germline ends came to 13 bases. CDR3 sequence: CSGRDWNYEQYF. The DNA for the CDR3 is TGCAGCGGTCGTGACTGGAACTACGAGCAGTACTTC.

The V gene is TRBV10-3, the J gene TRBJ2-5; possible D gene TRBD1, 5 bases. The DNA end is a closer match to TRBJ2-7, so the J assignment may be wrong. From germline, CDR1 is ENHRY and CDR2 SYGVKD. CDR3 length: 14 amino acids. CDR3: CAISESSGIYEQYF. Written as DNA, the CDR3 is TGTGCCATCAGTGAGTCGTCAGGGATCTACGAGCAGTACTTC.

This clonotype has a handful of counts. The chain combines TRBV4-3 with TRBJ2-7; 8 bases agree with TRBD2. CDR3 size: 16 residues. After removal of 2 bases from V and 3 bases from J, the junction contained 9 bases not matched to a gene. The germline V gene encodes CDR1 LGHNA and CDR2 YSLEER. CDR3 coding DNA: TGCGCCAGCAGCCAACTTGCCGGGCGGGGGGACTACGAGCAGTACTTC. Translation gives CASSQLAGRGDYEQYF.

This rearrangement joins TRBV4-1 to TRBJ2-7, with D uncertain. V gave up 2 bases and J gave up 3 bases, with 11 bases separating them. CDR3 size: 14 residues. Germline assignment: CDR1 MGHRA and CDR2 YSYEKL. The CDR3 reads CASSQRLADYEQYF. CDR3 DNA sequence: TGCGCCAGCAGCCAAAGGTTGGCAGACTACGAGCAGTACTTC.

The V and J genes are TRBV20-1 and TRBJ2-1; TRBD1 matches 7 bases. Germline V gives CDR1 DFQATT, CDR2 SNEGSKA (reference sequence). This CDR3 is 14 amino acids long. V lost 2 bases, J lost 6 bases, and 7 bases stayed unmatched. CDR3 loop: CSARRLSGGNEQFF. The CDR3 coding sequence is TGCAGTGCTAGAAGACTCTCAGGGGGCAATGAGCAGTTCTTC.

The chain joins TRBV27 to TRBJ2-1; no clear D gene. The J call could be wrong; TRBJ2-7 is a better fit for the DNA end. Germline CDR1 and CDR2: MNHEY and SMNVEV (reference sequence). CDR3 length: 12 residues. CDR3 bases: TGTGCCAGATGTAGCTCCTACAATGAGCAGTACTTC. Amino acid sequence: CARCSSYNEQYF.